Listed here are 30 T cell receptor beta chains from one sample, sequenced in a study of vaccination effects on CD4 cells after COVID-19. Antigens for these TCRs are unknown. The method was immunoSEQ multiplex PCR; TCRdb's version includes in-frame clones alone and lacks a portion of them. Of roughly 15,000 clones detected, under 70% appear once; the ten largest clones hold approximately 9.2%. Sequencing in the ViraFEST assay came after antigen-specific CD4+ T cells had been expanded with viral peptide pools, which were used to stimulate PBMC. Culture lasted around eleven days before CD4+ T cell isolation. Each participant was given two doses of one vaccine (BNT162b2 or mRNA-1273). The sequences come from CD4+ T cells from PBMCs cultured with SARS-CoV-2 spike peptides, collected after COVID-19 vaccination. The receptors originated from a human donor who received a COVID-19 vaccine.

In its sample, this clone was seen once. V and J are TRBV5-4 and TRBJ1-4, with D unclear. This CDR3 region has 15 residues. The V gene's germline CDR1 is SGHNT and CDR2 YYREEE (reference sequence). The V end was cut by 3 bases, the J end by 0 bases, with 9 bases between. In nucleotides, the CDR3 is TGTGCCAGCAGCTCAACGGGTGCAACTAATGAAAAACTGTTTTTT. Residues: CASSSTGATNEKLFF.

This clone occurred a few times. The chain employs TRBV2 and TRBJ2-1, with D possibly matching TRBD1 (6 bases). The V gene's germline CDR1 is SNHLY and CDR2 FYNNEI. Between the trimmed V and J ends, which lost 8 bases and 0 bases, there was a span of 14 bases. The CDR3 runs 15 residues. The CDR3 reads CASRNRVSSYNEQFF. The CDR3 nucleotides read TGTGCCAGCCGGAACAGGGTAAGCTCCTACAATGAGCAGTTCTTC.

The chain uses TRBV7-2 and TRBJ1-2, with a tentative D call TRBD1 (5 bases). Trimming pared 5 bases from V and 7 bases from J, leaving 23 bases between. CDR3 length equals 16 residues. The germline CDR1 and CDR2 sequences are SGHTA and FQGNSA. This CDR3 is CASSRNWGSSGGGYTF. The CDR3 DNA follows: TGTGCCAGCAGCAGAAACTGGGGCTCCTCGGGTGGTGGCTACACCTTC.

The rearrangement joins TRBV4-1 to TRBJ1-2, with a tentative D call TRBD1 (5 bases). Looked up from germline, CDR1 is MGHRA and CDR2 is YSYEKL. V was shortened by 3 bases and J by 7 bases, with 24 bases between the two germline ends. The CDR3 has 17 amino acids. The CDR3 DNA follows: TGCGCCAGCAGCCAGAATACTCAGGGATCCCGGCAGGGTGGCTACACCTTC. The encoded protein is CASSQNTQGSRQGGYTF.

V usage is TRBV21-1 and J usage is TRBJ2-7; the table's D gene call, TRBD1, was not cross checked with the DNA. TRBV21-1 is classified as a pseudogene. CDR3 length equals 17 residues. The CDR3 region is CASSKELGQSTHYEQYF. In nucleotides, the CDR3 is TGTGCCAGCAGCAAAGAGTTGGGACAGTCCACTCACTACGAGCAGTACTTC.

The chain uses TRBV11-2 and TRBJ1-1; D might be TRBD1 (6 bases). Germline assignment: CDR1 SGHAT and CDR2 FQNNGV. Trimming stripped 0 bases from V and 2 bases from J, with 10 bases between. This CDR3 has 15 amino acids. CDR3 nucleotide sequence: TGTGCCAGCAGCTTAGACAGGGGCCCAAACACTGAAGCTTTCTTT. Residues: CASSLDRGPNTEAFF.

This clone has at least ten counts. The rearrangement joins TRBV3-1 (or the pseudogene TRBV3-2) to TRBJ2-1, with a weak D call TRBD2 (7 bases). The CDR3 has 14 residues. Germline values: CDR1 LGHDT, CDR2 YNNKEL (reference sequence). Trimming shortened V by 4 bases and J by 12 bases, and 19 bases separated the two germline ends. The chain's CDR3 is CASSLGGGRSGQFF. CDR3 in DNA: TGTGCCAGCAGCCTTGGGGGGGGGCGGTCGGGGCAGTTCTTC.

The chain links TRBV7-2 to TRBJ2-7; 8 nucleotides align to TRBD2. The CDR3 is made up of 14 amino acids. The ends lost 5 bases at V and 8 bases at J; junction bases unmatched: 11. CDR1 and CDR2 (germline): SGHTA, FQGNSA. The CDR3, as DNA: TGTGCCAGCAGCCCGGGACTAGGCATTTCCCAGCAGTACTTC. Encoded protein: CASSPGLGISQQYF. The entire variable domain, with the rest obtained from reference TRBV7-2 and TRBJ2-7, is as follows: GAGVSQSPSNKVTEKGKDVELRCDPISGHTALYWYRQSLGQGLEFLIYFQGNSAPDKSGLPSDRFSAERTGGSVSTLTIQRTQQEDSAVYLCASSPGLGISQQYFGPGTRLTVT.

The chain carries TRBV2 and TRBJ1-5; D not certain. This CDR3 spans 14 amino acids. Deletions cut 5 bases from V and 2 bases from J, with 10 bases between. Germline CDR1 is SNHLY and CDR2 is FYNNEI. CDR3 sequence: CASSPAGGNQPQHF. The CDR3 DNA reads TGTGCCAGCAGTCCCGCTGGGGGCAATCAGCCCCAGCATTTT.

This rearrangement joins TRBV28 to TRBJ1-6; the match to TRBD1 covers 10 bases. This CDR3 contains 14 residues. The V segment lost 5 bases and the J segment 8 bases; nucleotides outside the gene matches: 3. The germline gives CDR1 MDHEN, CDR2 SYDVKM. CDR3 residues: CASSPGTGDSPLHF. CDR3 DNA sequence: TGTGCCAGCAGTCCCGGGACAGGGGATTCACCCCTCCACTTT.

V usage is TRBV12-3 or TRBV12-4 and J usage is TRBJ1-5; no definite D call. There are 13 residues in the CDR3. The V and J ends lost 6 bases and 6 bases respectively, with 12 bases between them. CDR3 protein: CASSYQDFQPQHF. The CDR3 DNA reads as TGTGCCAGCAGCTACCAGGACTTTCAGCCCCAGCATTTT.

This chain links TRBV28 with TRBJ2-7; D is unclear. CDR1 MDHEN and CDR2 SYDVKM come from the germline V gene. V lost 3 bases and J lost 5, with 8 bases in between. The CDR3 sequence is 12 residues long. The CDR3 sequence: CASSLRADEQYF. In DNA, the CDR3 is TGTGCCAGCAGTTTGCGCGCCGACGAGCAGTACTTC.

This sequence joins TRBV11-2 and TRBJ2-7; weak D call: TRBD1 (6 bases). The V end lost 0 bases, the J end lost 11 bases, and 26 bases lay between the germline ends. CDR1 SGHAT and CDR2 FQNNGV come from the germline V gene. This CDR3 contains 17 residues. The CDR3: CASSLDWDNGPTGPKYF. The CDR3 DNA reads TGTGCCAGCAGCTTAGATTGGGACAATGGTCCAACCGGGCCGAAGTACTTC.

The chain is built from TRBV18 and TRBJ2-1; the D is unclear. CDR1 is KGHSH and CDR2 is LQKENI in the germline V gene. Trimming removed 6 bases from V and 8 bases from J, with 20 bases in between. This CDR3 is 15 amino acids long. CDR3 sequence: CASSPKKHVGDEQFF. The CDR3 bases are TGTGCCAGCTCGCCTAAAAAGCACGTAGGCGATGAGCAGTTCTTC.

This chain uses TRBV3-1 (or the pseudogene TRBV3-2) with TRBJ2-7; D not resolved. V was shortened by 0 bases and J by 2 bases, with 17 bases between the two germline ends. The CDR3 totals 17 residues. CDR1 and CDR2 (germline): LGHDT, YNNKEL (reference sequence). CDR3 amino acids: CASSQDQSWRLPYEQYF. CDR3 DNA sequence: TGTGCCAGCAGCCAAGATCAGAGCTGGCGCTTGCCCTACGAGCAGTACTTC.

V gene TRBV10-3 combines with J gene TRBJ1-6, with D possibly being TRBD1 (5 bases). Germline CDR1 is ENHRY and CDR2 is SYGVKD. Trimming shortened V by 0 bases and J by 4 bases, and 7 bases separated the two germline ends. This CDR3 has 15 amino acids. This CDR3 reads CAISESRQYNSPLHF. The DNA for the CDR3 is TGTGCCATCAGTGAGTCGAGACAGTATAATTCACCCCTCCACTTT.

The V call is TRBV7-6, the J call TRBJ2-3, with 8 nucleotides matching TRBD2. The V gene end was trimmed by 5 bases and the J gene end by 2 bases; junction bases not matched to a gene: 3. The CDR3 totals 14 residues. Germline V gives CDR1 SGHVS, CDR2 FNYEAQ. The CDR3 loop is CASSEAGVTDTQYF. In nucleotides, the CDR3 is TGTGCCAGCAGCGAAGCGGGGGTCACAGATACGCAGTATTTT.

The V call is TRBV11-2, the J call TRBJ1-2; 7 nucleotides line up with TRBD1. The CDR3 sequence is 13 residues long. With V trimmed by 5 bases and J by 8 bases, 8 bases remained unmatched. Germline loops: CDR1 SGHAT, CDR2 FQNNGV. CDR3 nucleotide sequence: TGTGCCAGCAGCAACAGACAGGGCCGAGGCTACACCTTC. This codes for CASSNRQGRGYTF.

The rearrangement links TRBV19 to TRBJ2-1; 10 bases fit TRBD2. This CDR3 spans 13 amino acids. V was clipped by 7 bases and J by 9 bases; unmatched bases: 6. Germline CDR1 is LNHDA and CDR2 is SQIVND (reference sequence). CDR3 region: CASTSGGRGEQFF. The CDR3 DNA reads TGTGCCAGTACTAGCGGGGGACGGGGTGAGCAGTTCTTC. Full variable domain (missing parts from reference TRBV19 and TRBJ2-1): DGGITQSPKYLFRKEGQNVTLSCEQNLNHDAMYWYRQDPGQGLRLIYYSQIVNDFQKGDIAEGYSVSREKKESFPLTVTSAQKNPTAFYLCASTSGGRGEQFFGPGTRLTVL.

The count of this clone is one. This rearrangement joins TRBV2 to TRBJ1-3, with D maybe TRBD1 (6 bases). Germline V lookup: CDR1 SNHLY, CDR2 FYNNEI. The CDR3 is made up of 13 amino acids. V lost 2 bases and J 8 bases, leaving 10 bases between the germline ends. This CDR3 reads CASSESTGYTIYF. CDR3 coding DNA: TGTGCCAGCAGTGAATCCACAGGGTACACCATATATTTT.

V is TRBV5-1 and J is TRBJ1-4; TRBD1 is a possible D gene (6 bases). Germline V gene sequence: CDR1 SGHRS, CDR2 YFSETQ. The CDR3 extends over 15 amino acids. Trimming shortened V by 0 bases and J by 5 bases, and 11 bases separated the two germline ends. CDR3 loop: CASSLGNGQNEKLFF. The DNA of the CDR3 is TGCGCCAGCAGCTTGGGCAATGGACAGAATGAAAAACTGTTTTTT. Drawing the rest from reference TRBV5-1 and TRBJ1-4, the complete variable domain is KAGVTQTPRYLIKTRGQQVTLSCSPISGHRSVSWYQQTPGQGLQFLFEYFSETQRNKGNFPGRFSGRQFSNSRSEMNVSTLELGDSALYLCASSLGNGQNEKLFFGSGTQLSVL.

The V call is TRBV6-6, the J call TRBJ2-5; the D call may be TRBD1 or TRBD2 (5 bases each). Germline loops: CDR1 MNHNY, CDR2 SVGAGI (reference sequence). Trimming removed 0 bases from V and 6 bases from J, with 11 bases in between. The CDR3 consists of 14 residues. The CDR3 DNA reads TGTGCCAGCAGTTACTCGGGGGTCGTGAAGACCCAGTACTTC. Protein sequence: CASSYSGVVKTQYF.

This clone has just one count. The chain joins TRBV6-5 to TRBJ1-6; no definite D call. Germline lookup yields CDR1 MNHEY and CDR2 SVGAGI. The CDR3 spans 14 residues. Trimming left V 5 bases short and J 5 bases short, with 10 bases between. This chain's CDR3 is CASSSGRNNSPLHF. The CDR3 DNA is TGTGCCAGCAGTAGCGGACGCAATAATTCACCCCTCCACTTT.

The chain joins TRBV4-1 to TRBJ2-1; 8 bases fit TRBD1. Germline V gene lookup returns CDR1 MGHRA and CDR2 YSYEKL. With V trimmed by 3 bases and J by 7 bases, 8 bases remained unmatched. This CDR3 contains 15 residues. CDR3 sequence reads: CASSQRTGSGNEQFF. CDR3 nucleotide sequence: TGCGCCAGCAGCCAGCGGACAGGGAGCGGGAATGAGCAGTTCTTC.

The CDR3 here is CASSLGLATYEQYF. The CDR3 DNA sequence: TGTGCCAGCAGCTTAGGTCTCGCGACCTACGAGCAGTACTTC. The chain joins TRBV7-2 to TRBJ2-7; D is unresolved. V was trimmed by 1 base and J by 2 bases, leaving 9 bases between them. Germline V CDR1 and CDR2: SGHTA, FQGNSA. CDR3 length: 14 residues.

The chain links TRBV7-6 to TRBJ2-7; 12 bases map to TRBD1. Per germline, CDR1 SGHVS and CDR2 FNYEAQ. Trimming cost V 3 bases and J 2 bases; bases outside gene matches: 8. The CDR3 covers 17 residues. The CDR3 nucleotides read TGTGCCAGCAGCTTGGGGACAGGGGGCGGCTTCACCTACGAGCAGTACTTC. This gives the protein CASSLGTGGGFTYEQYF.

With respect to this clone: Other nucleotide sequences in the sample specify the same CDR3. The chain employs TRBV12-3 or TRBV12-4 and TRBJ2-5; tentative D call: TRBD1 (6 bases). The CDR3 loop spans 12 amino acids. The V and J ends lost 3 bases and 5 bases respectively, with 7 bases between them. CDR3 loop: CASSLGAETQYF. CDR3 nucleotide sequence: TGTGCCAGCAGTTTGGGGGCGGAGACCCAGTACTTC.

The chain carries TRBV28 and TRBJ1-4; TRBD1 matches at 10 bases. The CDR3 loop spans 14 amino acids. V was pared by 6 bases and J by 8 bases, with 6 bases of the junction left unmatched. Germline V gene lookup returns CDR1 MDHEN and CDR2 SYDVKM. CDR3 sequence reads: CASRLGQGWEKLFF. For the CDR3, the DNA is TGTGCCAGCAGGCTGGGACAGGGGTGGGAAAAACTGTTTTTT.

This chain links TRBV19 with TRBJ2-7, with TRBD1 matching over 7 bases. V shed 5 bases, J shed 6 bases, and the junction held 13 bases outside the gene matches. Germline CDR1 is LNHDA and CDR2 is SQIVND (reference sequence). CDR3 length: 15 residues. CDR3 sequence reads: CASSLRQGGSREQYF. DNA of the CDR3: TGTGCCAGTAGTCTCCGACAGGGCGGGTCCCGCGAGCAGTACTTC.

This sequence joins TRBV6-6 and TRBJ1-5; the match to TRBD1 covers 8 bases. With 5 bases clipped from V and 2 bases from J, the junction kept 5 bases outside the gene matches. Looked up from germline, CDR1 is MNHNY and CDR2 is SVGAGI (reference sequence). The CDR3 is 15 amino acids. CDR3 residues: CASSRQGLGNQPQHF. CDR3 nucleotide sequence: TGTGCCAGCAGTAGACAGGGGCTGGGCAATCAGCCCCAGCATTTT.